This TCR beta chain was captured by sequencing in a study of T-cell memory formation after mild COVID-19. Trimming pared 0 bases from V and 5 bases from J, leaving 11 bases between. Looked up from germline, CDR1 is SGHRS and CDR2 is YFSETQ. The CDR3 is 14 residues long. TCRdb processed the 5' RACE reads anew with MiXCR; each CDR3 protein has one entry. Counted here are roughly 450,000 distinct CDR3 sequences, approximately 18% occurring once; the ten biggest clones make up roughly an eighth. Sequencing used PBMCs or a T cell subset sorted from them (not recorded which). The rearrangement links TRBV5-1 to TRBJ2-5; no clear D. This clonotype originated in an adult woman who had mild COVID-19 (a few samples of this study predate the infection). Cell type and time point are not known. CDR3 region: CASSLDEARETQYF. CDR3 coding DNA: TGCGCCAGCAGCTTGGATGAGGCGAGGGAGACCCAGTACTTC. Variable domain in full (rest from reference TRBV5-1 and TRBJ2-5): KAGVTQTPRYLIKTRGQQVTLSCSPISGHRSVSWYQQTPGQGLQFLFEYFSETQRNKGNFPGRFSGRQFSNSRSEMNVSTLELGDSALYLCASSLDEARETQYFGPGTRLLVL.